Presented here are 9 T cell receptor beta chains from one specimen sequenced in a study of T cell repertoires in cytomegalovirus infection. No antigen is known for these receptors. TCRdb reprocessed the reads via MiXCR and lists one record per CDR3 protein. Of about 900,000 distinct CDR3 sequences in the sample, approximately 33% were seen once. The specimen comprised cultured CD8+ T cells from PBMCs, sampled from culture after CMV antigen stimulation. These receptor sequences come from a human donor in good health (CMV status not recorded). Some clones in this sample may be carry-over from other donors' samples.

The chain employs TRBV18 and TRBJ2-7; the match to TRBD1 covers 7 bases. Per the germline V gene, CDR1 is KGHSH and CDR2 is LQKENI. The CDR3 runs to 13 residues. The V segment lost 4 bases and the J segment 1 base; nucleotides outside the gene matches: 1. The CDR3 spells CASSQGQSYEQYV. In DNA, the CDR3 is TGTGCCAGCTCACAGGGACAGTCCTACGAGCAGTACGTC.

V usage is TRBV3-1 and J usage is TRBJ2-6; TRBD1 matches at 7 bases. V trimming: 4 bases; J trimming: 4 bases; junction bases outside the gene matches: 4. This CDR3 has 15 residues. Germline lookup yields CDR1 LGHDT and CDR2 YNNKEL (reference sequence). The CDR3 region is CASSPTGEGANVLTF. DNA for the CDR3: TGTGCCAGCAGCCCCACAGGGGAAGGGGCCAACGTCCTGACTTTC.

DNA for the CDR3: TGCAGTGCTAGGGGGACTTCTCCCTCAAGCTCCTACGAGCAGTACGTC. It codes for CSARGTSPSSSYEQYV. J is TRBJ2-7 and V is TRBV20-1; a weak D match, TRBD2 (6 bases). CDR3 size: 16 residues. Germline CDR1 DFQATT, CDR2 SNEGSKA (reference sequence). V dropped 3 bases and J dropped 0 bases, with 18 bases sitting between them.

This clonotype was detected a few times. The chain has TRBV29-1 and TRBJ1-2, with a possible D match to TRBD1 (6 bases). CDR1 is SQVTM, CDR2 ANQGSEA, per germline. Between the trimmed V and J ends, which lost 6 bases and 0 bases, there was a span of 11 bases. The CDR3 length is 13 residues. CDR3 in DNA: TGCAGCGTCCGGGACAAAACTAACTATGGCTACACCTTC. Residues: CSVRDKTNYGYTF.

The chain uses TRBV27 and TRBJ2-1; 9 bases agree with TRBD1. CDR1 and CDR2 from the germline V gene are MNHEY and SMNVEV (reference sequence). J lost 6 bases, V lost 8 bases, and 14 bases had no gene match. The length of the CDR3 is 16 residues. The CDR3 spells CASVGQTGQGFNEQFF. The CDR3 coding sequence is TGTGCCAGCGTAGGACAGACGGGACAGGGTTTCAATGAGCAGTTCTTC.

J is TRBJ1-2 and V is TRBV7-9; TRBD1 is a possible D gene (5 bases). Trimming removed 5 bases at V and 4 bases at J, with 20 bases between. The CDR3 is made up of 16 amino acids. CDR1 and CDR2 (germline): SEHNR, FQNEAQ (reference sequence). The CDR3 spells CASSVATTGALYGYTF. The CDR3 DNA reads as TGTGCCAGCAGCGTGGCAACCACCGGGGCCCTCTATGGCTACACCTTC.

This clonotype was observed a few times. The chain couples TRBV20-1 to TRBJ2-2; 7 bases match TRBD2. The CDR3 is 14 amino acids. In germline, CDR1 is DFQATT, CDR2 SNEGSKA (reference sequence). V gave up 3 bases and J gave up 7 bases; unmatched junction bases: 8. CDR3 loop: CSASPGGMIGELFF. CDR3 bases: TGCAGTGCTAGTCCGGGGGGAATGATCGGGGAGCTGTTTTTT.

This clonotype was recorded once. The junction shows a germline mismatch at one end, possibly a read error. This rearrangement joins TRBV14 to TRBJ2-3; 10 bases are a match to TRBD2. The germline V gene encodes CDR1 SGHDN and CDR2 FVKESK. There are 16 residues in the CDR3. The CDR3 DNA follows: TGTGGCAGCAGCCAATACAGCGGGGGGGCTAAAGATACGCAGTATTTT. This translates into CGSSQYSGGAKDTQYF.

This clonotype has more than one count but fewer than ten. This rearrangement joins TRBV6-5 to TRBJ2-1; 11 bases map to TRBD2. V lost 0 bases, J lost 10 bases, and 2 bases stayed unmatched. Germline CDR1 and CDR2: MNHEY and SVGAGI. This CDR3 is built from 14 residues. Here the CDR3 DNA reads TGTGCCAGCAGTTACTCTACTAGCGGGGGCGAGCAGTTCTTC. Translated: CASSYSTSGGEQFF.